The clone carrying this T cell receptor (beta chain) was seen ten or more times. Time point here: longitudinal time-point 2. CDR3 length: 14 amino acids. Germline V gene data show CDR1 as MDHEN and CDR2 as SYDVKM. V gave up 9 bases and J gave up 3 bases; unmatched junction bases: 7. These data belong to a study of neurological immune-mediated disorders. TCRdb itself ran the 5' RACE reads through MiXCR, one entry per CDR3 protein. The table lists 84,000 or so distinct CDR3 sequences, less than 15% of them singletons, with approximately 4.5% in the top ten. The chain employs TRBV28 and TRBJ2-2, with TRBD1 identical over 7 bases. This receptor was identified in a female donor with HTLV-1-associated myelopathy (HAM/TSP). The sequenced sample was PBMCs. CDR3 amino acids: CASGYRGDTGELFF. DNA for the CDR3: TGTGCCAGTGGATACAGGGGTGACACCGGGGAGCTGTTTTTT.